The present T cell receptor beta chain was sequenced within a study of Graves' ophthalmopathy and Graves' hyperthyroidism. RNA served as the template for amplifying TCR beta CDR3 regions. First-round RT-PCR relied on HTBI primers, and a second-round multiplex PCR came next. TCRdb re-called the multiplex PCR reads with MiXCR, one entry per CDR3 protein. In the table there are nearly 400,000 distinct CDR3 sequences, around 20% of which are singletons. The sample holds many counts of this clonotype. CDR3 length: 13 amino acids. Trimming took off 4 bases at V and 4 bases at J, with 12 bases between the two ends. Germline V CDR1 and CDR2: SGDLS, YYNGEE.

Sample: peripheral blood. The sequence came from a woman aged 18-29 years with Graves' ophthalmopathy. The chain has TRBV9 and TRBJ2-7; D perhaps matches TRBD2 (6 bases). CDR3 bases: TGTGCCAGCAGCCAGGAGGGGCTATACGAGCAGTACTTC. This codes for CASSQEGLYEQYF. The full variable domain, with the rest looked up from reference TRBV9 and TRBJ2-7, is DSGVTQTPKHLITATGQRVTLRCSPRSGDLSVYWYQQSLDQGLQFLIQYYNGEERAKGNILERFSAQQFPDLHSELNLSSLELGDSALYFCASSQEGLYEQYFGPGTRLTVT.